Listed below are T cell receptor beta chains from one sample, sequenced in a study of human T cells and chemical hapten exposure. TCRdb redid the calling of the RACE reads with MiXCR, one entry per CDR3 protein. There are about 400,000 distinct CDR3 sequences in the sample; about 6% occur only once, and 5% to 6% lies in the top ten. The sample consisted of whole blood, taken in connection with sensitization to the hapten diphenylcyclopropenone (DPC). These receptors were taken from a woman younger than 30 with alopecia areata. Some clones in this sample may be carry-over from other donors' samples. Each CDR3 is given with its conserved first and last residue. The order of the fields is clone size, V gene, J gene, CDR3 length, D gene, CDR3 DNA, CDR3 protein. The D gene is left open where the match is weak. Clone size is given for some rows only: seen once, a few or many times, or a class if the clone is expanded.

>many|TRBV14|TRBJ2-3|17|TRBD2
TGTGCCAGCAGCCAAGATGGGCCGGGGGGGCCAACAGATACGCAGTATTTT
CASSQDGPGGPTDTQYF
>NA|TRBV24-1|TRBJ2-5|14|TRBD1
TGTGCCACCAGATCAGGGGGCATGGGGGAGACCCAGTACTTC
CATRSGGMGETQYF
>few|TRBV7-2|TRBJ1-5|14|NA
TGTGCCAGCAGCGGGGCGGGTGTAGGTCAGCCCCAGCATTTT
CASSGAGVGQPQHF
>many|TRBV5-1|TRBJ1-2|15|NA
TGCGCCAGCAGCTTAATCAGGGGCCCTAACTATGGCTACACCTTC
CASSLIRGPNYGYTF
>NA|TRBV27|TRBJ2-7|14|NA
TGTGCCAGCAGTTTATCAGCAGGGGATGACGAGCAGTACTTC
CASSLSAGDDEQYF
>many|TRBV4-3|TRBJ1-2|15|TRBD1
TGCGCCAGCAGCCCAGGACAGGGCTATAACTATGGCTACACCTTC
CASSPGQGYNYGYTF
>many|TRBV18|TRBJ1-2|14|NA
TGTGCCAGCTCACCAGCCAGCACTAACTATGGCTACACCTTC
CASSPASTNYGYTF
>NA|TRBV12-3/TRBV12-4|TRBJ2-7|12|TRBD2
TGTGCCAGCAGTCCGGGGACTAGCGTGGAGTACTTC
CASSPGTSVEYF
>NA|TRBV7-2|TRBJ1-1|14|NA
TGTGCCAGCAGCGCCGGACCCCCGAACACTGAAGCTTTCTTT
CASSAGPPNTEAFF
>few|TRBV12-3/TRBV12-4|TRBJ1-2|17|NA
TGTGCCAGCAGTTCCGGGGCGGGGGCCCCCTCTAACTATGGCTACACCTTC
CASSSGAGAPSNYGYTF
>many|TRBV27|TRBJ1-5|16|TRBD1
TGTGCCAGCAGTTCGATGACAGGGAGAGGCAATCAGCCCCAGCATTTT
CASSSMTGRGNQPQHF
>many|TRBV5-6|TRBJ1-1|14|TRBD1
TGTGCCAGCAGCGAGACAGGGATAATCACTGAAGCTTTCTTT
CASSETGIITEAFF
>few|TRBV12-3/TRBV12-4|TRBJ2-3|15|TRBD1
TGTGCCAGCAGTTTTGACAGGGGAAGCGCAGATACGCAGTATTTT
CASSFDRGSADTQYF
>NA|TRBV5-1|TRBJ2-5|14|TRBD1
TGCGCCAGCAGCACCGGACAGGGGTCAGAGACCCAGTACTTC
CASSTGQGSETQYF
>many|TRBV5-6|TRBJ1-4|15|NA
TGTGCCAGCAGCTTGGCGGGCCGGGTTGGTGAAAAACTGTTTTTT
CASSLAGRVGEKLFF
>many|TRBV27|TRBJ1-4|16|TRBD1
TGTGCCAGCAGGTTAGGACCCGGACAGGGTAATGAAAAACTGTTTTTT
CASRLGPGQGNEKLFF
>many|TRBV28|TRBJ2-3|12|NA
TGTGCCAGCAGTTTACGGGTAGATACGCAGTATTTT
CASSLRVDTQYF
>few|TRBV2|TRBJ2-1|15|NA
TGTGCCAGCAGTGAACGGCAGGGGCCGTACAATGAGCAGTTCTTC
CASSERQGPYNEQFF
>many|TRBV29-1|TRBJ1-4|15|TRBD1
TGCAGCGTTGAGGTTACATCGGCAGGGGGAGGAAAACTGTTTTTT
CSVEVTSAGGGKLFF
>NA|TRBV7-2|TRBJ1-1|13|NA
TGTGCCAGCAGCTTAACGATACTAAAGTGGGCTTTCTTT
CASSLTILKWAFF
>NA|TRBV7-2|TRBJ2-1|17|TRBD2
TGTGCCAGCAGCTTAGGGCTAGCGGGGGGGATTTTAAATGAGCAGTTCTTC
CASSLGLAGGILNEQFF
>NA|TRBV6-2/TRBV6-3|TRBJ2-5|16|TRBD1
TGTGCCAGCAGAGGCGTTATCGGGACAGCCCAAGAGACCCAGTACTTC
CASRGVIGTAQETQYF
>NA|TRBV6-2/TRBV6-3|TRBJ1-1|13|NA
TGTGCCAGCCTGAGAGGGACCGGGATTGAAGCTTTCTTT
CASLRGTGIEAFF
>NA|TRBV18|TRBJ2-1|15|NA
TGTGCCAGCTCACCACCGGGACCCCCCTACAATGAGCAGTTCTTC
CASSPPGPPYNEQFF
>many|TRBV6-5|TRBJ1-1|16|TRBD1
TGTGCCAGCAGTTACCCTTCGACAGGGGGAAAGGGTGAAGCTTTCTTT
CASSYPSTGGKGEAFF
>many|TRBV2|TRBJ1-5|14|NA
TGTGCCAGCAGTCGGGACACCCCTTATCAGCCCCAGCATTTT
CASSRDTPYQPQHF
>NA|TRBV20-1|TRBJ1-6|13|TRBD1
TGCAGTGCTAGTCGGGACAGGGACTCACCCCTCCACTTT
CSASRDRDSPLHF
>NA|TRBV18|TRBJ2-5|15|TRBD2
TGTGCCAGCTCACGGGGGGGACTGCGACAAGAGACCCAGTACTTC
CASSRGGLRQETQYF
>NA|TRBV20-1|TRBJ1-1|14|TRBD1
TGCAGTGCCGTCGGGAGGACAGGGGGCACTGAAGCTTTCTTT
CSAVGRTGGTEAFF
>few|TRBV6-1|TRBJ1-6|18|NA
TGTGCCAGCAGACCGACGGGGATGGGGATCTCCTATAATTCACCCCTCCACTTT
CASRPTGMGISYNSPLHF
>NA|TRBV5-1|TRBJ2-4|21|NA
TGCGCCAGCAGCTTGGTTTACGCCGGTTTCACTCCCGTCTTAGCCAAAAACATTCAGTACTTC
CASSLVYAGFTPVLAKNIQYF
>few|TRBV7-2|TRBJ1-2|15|TRBD1
TGTGCCAGCAGCTTAGCCCCGACAGGGGGCGATGGCTACACCTTC
CASSLAPTGGDGYTF
>NA|TRBV12-3/TRBV12-4|TRBJ2-1|16|TRBD2
TGTGCCAGCAGTACCGGGACTAGCGGGTTTGGCAATGAGCAGTTCTTC
CASSTGTSGFGNEQFF
>NA|TRBV28|TRBJ2-5|14|TRBD1
TGTGCCAGCAGTGAACAGGGGTTACAAGAGACCCAGTACTTC
CASSEQGLQETQYF
>few|TRBV12-3/TRBV12-4|TRBJ2-2|16|NA
TGTGCCAGCAGTTTATCGATCCTCCAGAACACCGGGGAGCTGTTTTTT
CASSLSILQNTGELFF
>few|TRBV6-6|TRBJ2-1|14|TRBD2
TGTGCCAGCGACCGGCGCGGCGGGGGGGCCCTGCAGTTCTTC
CASDRRGGGALQFF
>NA|TRBV6-1|TRBJ2-1|15|TRBD2
TGTGCCAGCAGTTTTCTAGCGGGGAACTACAATGAGCAGTTCTTC
CASSFLAGNYNEQFF
>few|TRBV20-1|TRBJ1-2|14|NA
TGCAGTGCCGCCGGCTGGACTTCTAACTATGGCTACACCTTC
CSAAGWTSNYGYTF
>NA|TRBV4-3|TRBJ2-1|16|TRBD2
TGCGCCAGCAGCCGAGGACTAGCGTTGCCCTACAATGAGCAGTTCTTC
CASSRGLALPYNEQFF
>few|TRBV6-1|TRBJ2-3|13|NA
TGTGCCAGCAGTGAAGGTTGGACAGATACGCAGTATTTT
CASSEGWTDTQYF